Below, 8 T cell receptor beta chains from the same sample are listed, as sequenced in a study of neurological immune-mediated disorders. TCRdb ran MiXCR on the 5' RACE reads and lists one entry per CDR3 protein. The sample contains over 60,000 distinct CDR3 sequences, 4% to 5.5% of which appear only once. Sequences were obtained from PBMCs. Receptors originate from a woman aged 45 to 65 with multiple sclerosis.

The CDR3 DNA reads as TGTGCCACCAGCCCGAAGGGGGACACCGGGGAGCTGTTTTTT. Residues: CATSPKGDTGELFF. The V gene is TRBV15, the J gene TRBJ2-2; D is possibly TRBD1 (6 bases). Trimming left V 5 bases short and J 3 bases short, with 10 bases between. The germline CDR1 and CDR2 sequences are LNHNV and YYDKDF (reference sequence). The CDR3 is 14 residues long.

This clonotype was seen ten or more times. V usage is TRBV12-3 or TRBV12-4 and J usage is TRBJ2-3; D unresolved. The CDR3 covers 15 residues. Trimming took 5 bases from V and 0 from J, leaving 12 bases between them. As DNA, the CDR3 is TGTGCCAGCAGTGTCCTCAATCCTAGCACAGATACGCAGTATTTT. The encoded protein is CASSVLNPSTDTQYF.

Points on this clonotype: A much more abundant neighbour one base away suggests this may be a read error. CDR3 bases: TGTGTCAGTGGGAGGGGACAGGGAGGGTCTGAAGCTTTCTTT. Amino acid sequence: CVSGRGQGGSEAFF. The J gene is TRBJ1-1, the V gene TRBV6-2 or TRBV6-3; 9 nucleotides line up with TRBD1. The CDR3 runs 14 residues. Germline CDR1 MNHEY, CDR2 SVGEGT.

Many counts were recorded for this clonotype. The chain links TRBV20-1 to TRBJ1-2; perhaps TRBD1 as D (5 bases). Germline CDR1 is DFQATT and CDR2 is SNEGSKA (reference sequence). The V and J ends lost 0 bases and 7 bases respectively, with 15 bases between them. The CDR3 is made up of 14 amino acids. The CDR3 nucleotides are TGCAGTGCTAGAGATCCTTCAGGGTTCTCTGGCTACACCTTC. This codes for CSARDPSGFSGYTF.

V is TRBV20-1 and J is TRBJ1-3; 8 bases match TRBD1. V lost 2 bases to trimming and J lost 7 bases; unmatched junction nucleotides: 4. From germline, CDR1 is DFQATT and CDR2 SNEGSKA (reference sequence). This CDR3 contains 13 residues. The CDR3 reads CSARSDRVNTIYF. The CDR3 nucleotides are TGCAGTGCTAGATCGGACAGGGTGAACACCATATATTTT.

This clonotype showed up many times. The V call is TRBV5-1, the J call TRBJ1-2, with D perhaps matching TRBD1 (6 bases). CDR3 size: 16 residues. The germline CDR1 and CDR2 sequences are SGHRS and YFSETQ. V lost 0 bases to trimming and J lost 2 bases, with 14 bases between them. The CDR3 here is CASSLGPRQVNYGYTF. CDR3 DNA sequence: TGCGCCAGCAGCTTGGGACCTAGACAGGTGAACTATGGCTACACCTTC. The full variable domain, rest sourced from reference TRBV5-1 and TRBJ1-2, is KAGVTQTPRYLIKTRGQQVTLSCSPISGHRSVSWYQQTPGQGLQFLFEYFSETQRNKGNFPGRFSGRQFSNSRSEMNVSTLELGDSALYLCASSLGPRQVNYGYTFGSGTRLTVV.

Worth noting for this clonotype: This may be a read error: a much more frequent sequence differs by one nucleotide. The V gene is TRBV5-1, the J gene TRBJ2-1; 8 bases fit TRBD2. CDR1 and CDR2 (germline): SGHRS, YFSETQ. The ends lost 3 bases at V and 11 bases at J; junction bases unmatched: 10. The CDR3 loop spans 14 amino acids. The DNA of the CDR3 is TGCGCCAGCAGCTCCCGGGGGGGGTACGATAAGCAGTTCTTC. Protein product: CASSSRGGYDKQFF.

The chain recombines TRBV20-1 with TRBJ2-1; D could derive from TRBD1 or TRBD2 (5 bases each). From germline, CDR1 is DFQATT and CDR2 SNEGSKA (reference sequence). This CDR3 has 9 residues. V lost 8 bases and J 7 bases, leaving 6 bases between the germline ends. CDR3 nucleotides: TGCAGTTGGGGGAATGAGCAGTTCTTC. Amino acids: CSWGNEQFF.